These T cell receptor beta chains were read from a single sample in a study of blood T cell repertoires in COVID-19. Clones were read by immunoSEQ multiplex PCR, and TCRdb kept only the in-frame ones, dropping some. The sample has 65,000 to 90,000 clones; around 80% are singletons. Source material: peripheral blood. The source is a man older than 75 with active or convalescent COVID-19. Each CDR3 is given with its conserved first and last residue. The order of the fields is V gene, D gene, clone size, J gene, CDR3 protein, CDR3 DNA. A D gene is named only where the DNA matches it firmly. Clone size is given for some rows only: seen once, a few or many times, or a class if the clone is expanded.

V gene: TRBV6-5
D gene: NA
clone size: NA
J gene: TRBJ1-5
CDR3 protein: CASSYSQASNQPQHF
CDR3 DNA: TGTGCCAGCAGTTACTCTCAGGCTAGCAATCAGCCCCAGCATTTT

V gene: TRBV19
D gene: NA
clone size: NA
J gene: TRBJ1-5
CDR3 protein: CASSISRNQPQHF
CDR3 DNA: TGTGCCAGTAGTATCTCCAGGAATCAGCCCCAGCATTTT

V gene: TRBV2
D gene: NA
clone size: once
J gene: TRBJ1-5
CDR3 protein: CASSADNQPQHF
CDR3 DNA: TGTGCCAGCAGCGCGGATAATCAGCCCCAGCATTTT

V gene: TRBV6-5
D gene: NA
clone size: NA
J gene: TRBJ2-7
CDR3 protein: CASRSGLETYEQYF
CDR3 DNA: TGTGCCAGCAGGAGCGGGTTGGAAACCTACGAGCAGTACTTC

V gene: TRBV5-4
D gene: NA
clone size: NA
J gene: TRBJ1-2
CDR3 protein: CASSLEGPYGYTF
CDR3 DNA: TGTGCCAGCAGCTTAGAGGGTCCCTATGGCTACACCTTC

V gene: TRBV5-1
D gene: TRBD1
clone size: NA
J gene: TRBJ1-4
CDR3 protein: CASSLGTGTTNEKLFF
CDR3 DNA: TGCGCCAGCAGCTTGGGGACAGGGACAACTAATGAAAAACTGTTTTTT

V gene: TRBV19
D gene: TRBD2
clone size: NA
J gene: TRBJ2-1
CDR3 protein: CASSIGWEGSYNEQFF
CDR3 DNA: TGTGCCAGTAGTATAGGTTGGGAGGGCTCCTACAATGAGCAGTTCTTC

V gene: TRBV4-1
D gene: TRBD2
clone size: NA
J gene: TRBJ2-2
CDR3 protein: CASSQTRRLAGGPPTGELFF
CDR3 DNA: TGCGCCAGCAGCCAGACCCGCCGGCTAGCGGGGGGGCCCCCCACCGGGGAGCTGTTTTTT

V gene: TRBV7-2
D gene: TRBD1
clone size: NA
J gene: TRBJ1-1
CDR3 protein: CASSQGEYTEAFF
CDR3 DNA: TGTGCCAGCAGCCAGGGGGAGTACACTGAAGCTTTCTTT

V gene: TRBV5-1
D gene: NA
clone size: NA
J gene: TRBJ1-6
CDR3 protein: CASSFEVPSSPLHF
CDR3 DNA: TGCGCCAGCAGCTTTGAGGTACCTTCTTCACCCCTCCACTTT

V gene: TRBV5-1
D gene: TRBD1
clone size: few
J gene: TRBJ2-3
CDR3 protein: CASNSGQGAYRQYF
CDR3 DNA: TGCGCCAGCAACTCTGGACAGGGGGCGTATAGGCAGTATTTT

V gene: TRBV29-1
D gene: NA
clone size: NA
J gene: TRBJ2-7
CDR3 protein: CSVEGRSYEQYF
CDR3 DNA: TGCAGCGTTGAAGGCAGATCCTACGAGCAGTACTTC

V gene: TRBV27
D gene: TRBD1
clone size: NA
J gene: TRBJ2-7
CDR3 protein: CASSLSPGQGYYEQYF
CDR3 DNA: TGTGCCAGCAGTTTATCGCCGGGACAGGGGTACTACGAGCAGTACTTC

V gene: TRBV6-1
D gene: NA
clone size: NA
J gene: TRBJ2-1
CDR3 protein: CASRTTVDYNEQFF
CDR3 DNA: TGTGCCAGCAGAACCACGGTCGATTACAATGAGCAGTTCTTC

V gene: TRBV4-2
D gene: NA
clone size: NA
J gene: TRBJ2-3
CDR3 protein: CASSQDWRGSGTDTQYF
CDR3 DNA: TGTGCCAGCAGCCAAGATTGGCGGGGTAGCGGCACAGATACGCAGTATTTT

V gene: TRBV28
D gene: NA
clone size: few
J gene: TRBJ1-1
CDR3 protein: CASSLFQGLNTEAFF
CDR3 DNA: TGTGCCAGCAGTTTATTTCAGGGTTTGAACACTGAAGCTTTCTTT

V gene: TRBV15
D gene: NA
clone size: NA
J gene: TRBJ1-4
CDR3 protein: CATSRDVGGGEKLFF
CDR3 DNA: TGTGCCACCAGCAGAGATGTCGGGGGAGGAGAAAAACTGTTTTTT

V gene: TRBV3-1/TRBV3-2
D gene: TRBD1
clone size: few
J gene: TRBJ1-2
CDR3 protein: CASSRTGGNYGYTF
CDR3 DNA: TGTGCCAGCAGCCGAACAGGGGGCAACTATGGCTACACCTTC

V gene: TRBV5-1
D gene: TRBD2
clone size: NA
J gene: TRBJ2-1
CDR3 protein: CASSLVAGGSYNEQFF
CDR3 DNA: TGCGCCAGCAGCTTAGTAGCGGGGGGCTCCTACAATGAGCAGTTCTTC

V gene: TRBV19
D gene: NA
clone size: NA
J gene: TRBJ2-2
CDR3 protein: CASSSPTNTGELFF
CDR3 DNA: TGTGCCAGTAGTAGTCCCACGAACACCGGGGAGCTGTTTTTT

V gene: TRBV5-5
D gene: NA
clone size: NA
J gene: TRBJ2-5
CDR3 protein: CASSPEGRQETQYF
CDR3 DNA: TGTGCCAGCAGCCCGGAGGGACGCCAAGAGACCCAGTACTTC

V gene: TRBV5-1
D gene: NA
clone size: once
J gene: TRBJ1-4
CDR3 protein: CASSLVAGLSNEKLFF
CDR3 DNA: TGCGCCAGCAGCTTGGTGGCAGGGCTGTCTAATGAAAAACTGTTTTTT

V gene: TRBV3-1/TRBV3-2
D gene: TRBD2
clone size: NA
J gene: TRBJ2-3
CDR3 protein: CASSQQRTSGGLGTDTQYF
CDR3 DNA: TGTGCCAGCAGCCAACAAAGGACTAGCGGGGGGCTTGGCACAGATACGCAGTATTTT

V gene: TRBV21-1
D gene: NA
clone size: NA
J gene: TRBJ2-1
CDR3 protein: CASSGPSSYNEQFF
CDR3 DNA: TGTGCCAGCAGTGGTCCGAGCTCCTACAATGAGCAGTTCTTC

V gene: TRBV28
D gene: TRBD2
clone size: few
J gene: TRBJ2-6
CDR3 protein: CASSPLGRGGLSGANVLTF
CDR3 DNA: TGTGCCAGCAGTCCCCTAGGACGGGGGGGCCTCTCTGGGGCCAACGTCCTGACTTTC

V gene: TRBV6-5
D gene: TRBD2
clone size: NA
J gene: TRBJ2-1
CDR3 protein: CASTGTSRNEQFF
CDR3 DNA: TGTGCCAGCACCGGGACTAGCCGCAATGAGCAGTTCTTC

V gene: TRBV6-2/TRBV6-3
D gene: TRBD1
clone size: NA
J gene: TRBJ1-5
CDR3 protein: CASSPDRAGNQPQHF
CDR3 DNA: TGTGCCAGCAGTCCGGACAGGGCGGGCAATCAGCCCCAGCATTTT

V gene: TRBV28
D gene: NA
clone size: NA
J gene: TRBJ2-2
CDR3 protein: CASSFPRSHTGELFF
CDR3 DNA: TGTGCCAGCAGTTTCCCTCGGAGTCACACCGGGGAGCTGTTTTTT

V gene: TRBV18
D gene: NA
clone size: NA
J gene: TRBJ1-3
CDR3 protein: CASSLTLQRAGNTIYF
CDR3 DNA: TGTGCCAGCTCACTCACGTTACAGAGGGCTGGAAACACCATATATTTT

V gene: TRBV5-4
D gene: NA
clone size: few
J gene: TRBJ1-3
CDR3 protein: CASSPTGPGAGNTIYF
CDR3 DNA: TGTGCCAGCAGCCCTACCGGACCAGGGGCTGGAAACACCATATATTTT

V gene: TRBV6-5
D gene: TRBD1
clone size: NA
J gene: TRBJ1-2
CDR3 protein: CASRQGQGTGGYTF
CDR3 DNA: TGTGCCAGCAGGCAGGGACAGGGGACAGGGGGCTACACCTTC

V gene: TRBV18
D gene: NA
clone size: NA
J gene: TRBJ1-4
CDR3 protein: CASSPGEGEKLFF
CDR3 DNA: TGTGCCAGCTCACCAGGAGAGGGTGAAAAACTGTTTTTT